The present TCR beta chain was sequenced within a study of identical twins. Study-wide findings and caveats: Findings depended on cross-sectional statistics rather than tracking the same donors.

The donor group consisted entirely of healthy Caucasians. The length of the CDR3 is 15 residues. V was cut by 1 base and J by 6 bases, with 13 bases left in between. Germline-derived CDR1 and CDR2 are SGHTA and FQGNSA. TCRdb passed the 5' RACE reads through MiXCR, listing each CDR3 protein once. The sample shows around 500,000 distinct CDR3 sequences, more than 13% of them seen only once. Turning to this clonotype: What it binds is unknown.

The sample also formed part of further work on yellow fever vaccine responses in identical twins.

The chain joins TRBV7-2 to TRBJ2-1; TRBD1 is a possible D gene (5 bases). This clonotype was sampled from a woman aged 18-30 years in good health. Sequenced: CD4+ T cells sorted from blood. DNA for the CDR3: TGTGCCAGCAGCTTAGAGACAGCCACAGCCAATGAGCAGTTCTTC. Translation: CASSLETATANEQFF.